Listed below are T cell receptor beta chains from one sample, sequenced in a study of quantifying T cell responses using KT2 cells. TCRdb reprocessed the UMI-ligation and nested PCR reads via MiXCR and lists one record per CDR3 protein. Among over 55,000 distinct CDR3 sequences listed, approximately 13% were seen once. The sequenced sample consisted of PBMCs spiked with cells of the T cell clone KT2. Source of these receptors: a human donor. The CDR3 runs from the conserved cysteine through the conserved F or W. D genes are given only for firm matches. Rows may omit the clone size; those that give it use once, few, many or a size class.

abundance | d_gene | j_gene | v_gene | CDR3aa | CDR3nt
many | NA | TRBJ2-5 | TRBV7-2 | CASSPNRVSGETQYF | TGTGCCAGCAGCCCGAACAGGGTTTCGGGAGAGACCCAGTACTTC
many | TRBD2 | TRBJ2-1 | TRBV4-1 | CASSSTQAGGYNEQFF | TGCGCCAGCAGCTCCACTCAAGCGGGAGGGTACAATGAGCAGTTCTTC
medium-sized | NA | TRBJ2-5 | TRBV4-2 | CASSPNLETKTQYF | TGTGCCAGCAGCCCAAATTTGGAAACAAAGACCCAGTACTTC
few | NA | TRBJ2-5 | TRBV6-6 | CASSRVGAETQYF | TGTGCCAGCAGCAGGGTAGGGGCAGAGACCCAGTACTTC
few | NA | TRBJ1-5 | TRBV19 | CASSIPEASQPQHF | TGTGCCAGTAGTATTCCGGAAGCCAGCCAGCCCCAGCATTTT
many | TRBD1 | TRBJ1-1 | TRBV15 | CATTGQGSEAFF | TGTGCCACCACGGGACAGGGGAGTGAAGCTTTCTTT
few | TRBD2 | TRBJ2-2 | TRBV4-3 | CASSPAGVRVYNTGELFF | TGCGCCAGCAGCCCAGCGGGAGTCAGGGTTTATAACACCGGGGAGCTGTTTTTT
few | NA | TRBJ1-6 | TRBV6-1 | CASSAPQGPTNSPLHF | TGTGCCAGCAGTGCTCCCCAGGGCCCAACTAATTCACCCCTCCACTTT
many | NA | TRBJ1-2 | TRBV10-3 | CAISGGNLLSDYGYTF | TGTGCCATCAGTGGTGGAAATCTCCTCTCGGACTATGGCTACACCTTC
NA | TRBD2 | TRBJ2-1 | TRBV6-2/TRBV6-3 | CASSGGSRANEQFF | TGTGCCAGCAGTGGCGGGAGTAGGGCCAATGAGCAGTTCTTC
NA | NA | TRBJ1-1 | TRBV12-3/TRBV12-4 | CASSPGRGVNTEAFF | TGTGCCAGCAGCCCGGGACGGGGGGTGAACACTGAAGCTTTCTTT
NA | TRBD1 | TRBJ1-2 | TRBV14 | CASSMTGSYGYTF | TGTGCCAGCAGTATGACAGGGAGCTATGGCTACACCTTC
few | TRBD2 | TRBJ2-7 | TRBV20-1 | CSARGTSGNKAGQYF | TGCAGTGCTAGAGGAACTAGCGGGAATAAGGCCGGGCAGTACTTC
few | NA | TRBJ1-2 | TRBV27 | CASSQGVFYYGYTF | TGTGCCAGCAGTCAGGGAGTGTTTTACTATGGCTACACCTTC
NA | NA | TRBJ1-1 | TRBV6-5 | CASSDYMNTEAFF | TGTGCCAGCAGTGACTACATGAACACTGAAGCTTTCTTT
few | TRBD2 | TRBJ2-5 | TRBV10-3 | CAISESSGKETQYF | TGTGCCATCAGTGAGAGTAGCGGGAAGGAGACCCAGTACTTC
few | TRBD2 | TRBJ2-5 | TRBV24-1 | CATSELTSGVETQYF | TGTGCCACCAGTGAATTGACTAGCGGAGTAGAGACCCAGTACTTC
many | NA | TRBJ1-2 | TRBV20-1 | CSARDLEGRSYGYTF | TGCAGTGCTAGAGATTTAGAAGGACGGTCCTATGGCTACACCTTC
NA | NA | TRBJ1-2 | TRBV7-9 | CASSLGDSARYGYTF | TGTGCCAGCAGCTTAGGGGACTCAGCGCGGTATGGCTACACCTTC
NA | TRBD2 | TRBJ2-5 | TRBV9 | CASSVGAASGITETQYF | TGTGCCAGCAGCGTGGGAGCTGCTAGCGGTATCACGGAGACCCAGTACTTC
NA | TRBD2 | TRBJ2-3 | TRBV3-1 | CASSSPSLAGPTDTQYF | TGTGCCAGCAGCTCCCCCTCGCTAGCGGGGCCCACAGATACGCAGTATTTT
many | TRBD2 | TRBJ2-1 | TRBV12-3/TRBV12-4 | CASSWEGYNEQFF | TGTGCCAGCAGTTGGGAGGGTTACAATGAGCAGTTCTTC
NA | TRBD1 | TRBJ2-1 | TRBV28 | CASSPETGDSSYNEQFF | TGTGCCAGCAGTCCCGAGACAGGGGATAGCTCCTACAATGAGCAGTTCTTC
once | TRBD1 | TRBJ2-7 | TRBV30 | CAGTGGYEQYF | TGTGCGGGGACAGGGGGCTACGAGCAGTACTTC
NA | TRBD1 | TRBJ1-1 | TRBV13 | CASNPGTGVIRGEAFF | TGTGCCAGCAACCCAGGGACAGGGGTGATAAGGGGGGAAGCTTTCTTT
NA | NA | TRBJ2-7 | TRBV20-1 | CSARDTGSVYEQYF | TGCAGTGCTAGAGATACCGGATCAGTCTACGAGCAGTACTTC
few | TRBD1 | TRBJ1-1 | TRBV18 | CASSPGTGNTEAFF | TGTGCCAGCTCCCCCGGGACAGGGAACACTGAAGCTTTCTTT
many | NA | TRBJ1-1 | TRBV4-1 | CASSRRGTVTEAFF | TGCGCCAGCAGTCGGAGAGGGACGGTTACTGAAGCTTTCTTT
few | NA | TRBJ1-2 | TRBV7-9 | CASSLRSSYGYTF | TGTGCCAGCAGCCTACGGTCCTCCTATGGCTACACCTTC
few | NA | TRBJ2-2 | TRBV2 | CASSRGTALAGELFF | TGTGCCAGCAGCCGCGGGACAGCGTTGGCCGGGGAGCTGTTTTTT
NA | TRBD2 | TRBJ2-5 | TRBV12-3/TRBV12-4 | CASSWTLAGVGGGETQYF | TGTGCCAGCAGCTGGACCCTAGCGGGAGTCGGGGGGGGAGAGACCCAGTACTTC
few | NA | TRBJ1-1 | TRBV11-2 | CASSLDIGVIRGSTEAFF | TGTGCCAGCAGCTTAGATATTGGTGTGATCAGGGGAAGTACTGAAGCTTTCTTT
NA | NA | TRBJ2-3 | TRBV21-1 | CASRASGNLTDTQYF | TGTGCCAGCAGGGCTAGCGGGAATCTCACAGATACGCAGTATTTT
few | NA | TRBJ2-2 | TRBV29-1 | CSVSAHVNTGELFF | TGCAGCGTTTCGGCGCACGTTAACACCGGGGAGCTGTTTTTT
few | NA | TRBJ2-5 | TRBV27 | CASSSLNDQETQYF | TGTGCCAGCAGTTCCTTGAACGACCAAGAGACCCAGTACTTC
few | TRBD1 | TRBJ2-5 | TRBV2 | CASSRQGRQTQYF | TGTGCCAGCAGTAGACAGGGGAGGCAGACCCAGTACTTC
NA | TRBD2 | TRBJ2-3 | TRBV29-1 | CSVHLGGRADTQYF | TGCAGCGTCCATCTAGGCGGGAGAGCAGATACGCAGTATTTT
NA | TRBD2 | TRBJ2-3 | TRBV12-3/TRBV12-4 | CASRYSGSTDTQYF | TGTGCCAGCAGATATAGCGGGAGCACAGATACGCAGTATTTT
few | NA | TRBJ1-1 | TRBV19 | CASSIDRRNTEAFF | TGTGCCAGTAGTATAGATCGACGGAACACTGAAGCTTTCTTT
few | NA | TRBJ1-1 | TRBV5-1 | CASNRLGGETEAFF | TGCGCCAGCAATCGACTTGGGGGGGAAACTGAAGCTTTCTTT
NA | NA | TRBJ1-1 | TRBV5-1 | CASSYSPDPTEAFF | TGCGCCAGCAGCTACTCTCCGGACCCCACGGAAGCTTTCTTT
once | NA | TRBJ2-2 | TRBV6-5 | CASSPDSRPRGELFF | TGTGCCAGCAGTCCCGATAGCCGTCCAAGAGGGGAGCTGTTTTTT
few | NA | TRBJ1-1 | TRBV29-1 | CSVVFYRQLNTEAFF | TGCAGCGTTGTTTTTTACCGACAGCTGAACACTGAAGCTTTCTTT
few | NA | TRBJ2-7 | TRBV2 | CASSVEALEQYF | TGTGCCAGCAGTGTCGAGGCCCTCGAGCAGTACTTC